This T cell receptor (beta chain) was recorded in a study of T-cell memory formation after mild COVID-19. About the research overall: Clusters were largely donor specific. Study-wide results and caveats: Within pre-infection memory, some responding clones were found, suggesting cross-reactive memory joined. Among CD4+ contracting clones, most were CM and EM, and CD8+ ones EMRA. Clones contracting over day 15 to 85 were CD4/CD8 balanced, with later expanders leaning CD4+.

V lost 11 bases and J lost 3, with 12 bases in between. Germline V CDR1 and CDR2: SGHTA, FQGNSA. This CDR3 spans 12 amino acids. One entry per CDR3 protein, called by TCRdb with MiXCR from the 5' RACE reads. Of approximately 150,000 distinct CDR3 sequences listed, 10% to 15% were seen once; the top ten hold approximately 3.4%. A remark on this clonotype: The antigen is undetermined.

The clonotype originates from a man between 18 and 35 years old who had mild COVID-19 (a few samples of this study predate the infection). Cell type and time point are not known. The chain recombines TRBV7-2 with TRBJ2-3; D may be TRBD1 (6 bases). Sample: PBMCs or a T cell subset sorted from them (not recorded which). CDR3 region: CASNRVTDTQYF. In DNA form, the CDR3 reads TGTGCCTCCAACAGGGTTACAGATACGCAGTATTTT.